These 8 T cell receptor beta chains came from one sample sequenced in a study of cytomegalovirus exposure and HLA in healthy donors. PCR used 60 Vbeta primers and 13 Jbeta primers. TCRdb's table, derived via immunoSEQ multiplex PCR, lists solely in-frame clones and lacks some. This repertoire shows approximately 110,000 clones, 74% found once; its top ten account for about 4.4%. Sequences were obtained from PBMCs. Receptors originate from a woman aged 50 to 65 in good health and CMV-seropositive.

The chain links TRBV7-9 to TRBJ2-2; 7 positions agree with TRBD1. The ends lost 4 bases at V and 3 bases at J; junction bases unmatched: 5. CDR1 SEHNR and CDR2 FQNEAQ come from the germline V gene (reference sequence). CDR3 length: 15 amino acids. DNA for the CDR3: TGTGCCAGCAGCTCCACGGACAGGCACACCGGGGAGCTGTTTTTT. Protein sequence: CASSSTDRHTGELFF. The whole variable domain, remainder taken from reference TRBV7-9 and TRBJ2-2, is DTGVSQNPRHKITKRGQNVTFRCDPISEHNRLYWYRQTLGQGPEFLTYFQNEAQLEKSRLLSDRFSAERPKGSFSTLEIQRTEQGDSAMYLCASSSTDRHTGELFFGEGSRLTVL.

This chain uses TRBV4-1 with TRBJ2-7, with D perhaps TRBD1 (6 bases). This CDR3 region has 15 residues. Trimming removed 3 bases at V and 2 bases at J, with 14 bases between. CDR1 and CDR2 from the germline V gene are MGHRA and YSYEKL. CDR3 sequence: CASSHDRDTTYEQYF. For the CDR3, the DNA is TGCGCCAGCAGCCATGACCGGGACACAACCTACGAGCAGTACTTC.

V usage is TRBV2 and J usage is TRBJ1-4; 8 nucleotides agree with TRBD1. Germline CDR1 and CDR2: SNHLY and FYNNEI. V was pared by 0 bases and J by 7 bases, with 7 bases of the junction left unmatched. This CDR3 is built from 16 residues. CDR3 DNA sequence: TGTGCCAGCAGTGAAGCGCTTCAGGGGGCGGTTGAAAAACTGTTTTTT. The encoded protein is CASSEALQGAVEKLFF.

The rearrangement joins TRBV27 to TRBJ1-2, with TRBD1 matching over 7 bases. Germline CDR1 and CDR2: MNHEY and SMNVEV (reference sequence). The CDR3 length is 13 residues. The ends lost 8 bases at V and 4 bases at J; junction bases unmatched: 7. CDR3 DNA: TGTGCCAGCGGGCCCTGGACAGGCTATGGCTACACCTTC. Protein sequence: CASGPWTGYGYTF.

CDR3 coding DNA: TGCAGCGTTGAGTCACAGGCGTCCTATGGCTACACCTTC. It encodes CSVESQASYGYTF. The V call is TRBV29-1, the J call TRBJ1-2; weak D call: TRBD1 (5 bases). Germline CDR1 reads SQVTM; CDR2 reads ANQGSEA. The CDR3 consists of 13 residues. The V end lost 3 bases, the J end lost 4 bases, and 12 bases lay between the germline ends. Full variable domain (remainder filled in from reference TRBV29-1 and TRBJ1-2): SAVISQKPSRDICQRGTSLTIQCQVDSQVTMMFWYRQQPGQSLTLIATANQGSEATYESGFVIDKFPISRPNLTFSTLTVSNMSPEDSSIYLCSVESQASYGYTFGSGTRLTVV.

The gene calls are TRBV20-1 and TRBJ1-2, with 8 nucleotides matching TRBD1. The CDR3 length is 11 residues. Germline assignment: CDR1 DFQATT and CDR2 SNEGSKA (reference sequence). Trimming at V came to 8 bases and at J to 4 bases, leaving 3 bases not matched to a gene. The DNA for the CDR3 is TGCAGTACGGACAGGGCCTATGGCTACACCTTC. Amino acids: CSTDRAYGYTF.

DNA for the CDR3: TGTGCCAGCAGCTTGGTGGTTTTAGCTAACTATGGCTACACCTTC. This sequence encodes CASSLVVLANYGYTF. This chain joins TRBV5-6 and TRBJ1-2, with D uncertain. The ends were cut back, 0 bases at V and 0 bases at J, with 9 bases in the middle. Germline CDR1 SGHDT, CDR2 YYEEEE. This CDR3 has 15 residues.

Only one count was recorded for this clone. This rearrangement joins TRBV9 to TRBJ2-2; possible D gene TRBD2, 6 bases. V lost 0 bases and J lost 5, with 11 bases in between. CDR1 is SGDLS and CDR2 is YYNGEE in the germline V gene. The CDR3 is 15 amino acids. CDR3 bases: TGTGCCAGCAGCGTAGACCGGAGGGAGACCGGGGAGCTGTTTTTT. It specifies CASSVDRRETGELFF.